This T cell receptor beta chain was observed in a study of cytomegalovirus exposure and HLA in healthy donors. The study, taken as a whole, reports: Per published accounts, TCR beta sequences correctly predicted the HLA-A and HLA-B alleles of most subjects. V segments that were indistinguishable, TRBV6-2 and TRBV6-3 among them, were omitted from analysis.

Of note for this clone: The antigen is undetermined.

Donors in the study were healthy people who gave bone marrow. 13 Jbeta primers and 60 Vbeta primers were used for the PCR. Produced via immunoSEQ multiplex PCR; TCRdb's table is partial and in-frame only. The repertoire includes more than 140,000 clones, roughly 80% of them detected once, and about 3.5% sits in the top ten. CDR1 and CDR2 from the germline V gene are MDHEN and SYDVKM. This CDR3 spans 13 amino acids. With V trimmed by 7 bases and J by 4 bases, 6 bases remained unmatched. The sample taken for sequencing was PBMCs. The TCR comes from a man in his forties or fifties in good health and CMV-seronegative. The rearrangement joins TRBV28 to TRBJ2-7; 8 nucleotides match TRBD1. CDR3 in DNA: TGTGCCAGCAAACAGGGGGGACCGTACGAGCAGTACTTC. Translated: CASKQGGPYEQYF.